The sequence of this TCR beta chain was determined in a study of blood T cell repertoires in COVID-19. Study summary: The origin of the acute and convalescent COVID-19 samples was the United States, Italy and Spain. Nucleic acid was either cDNA or gDNA, and it came from T cells, B-cell-depleted T cells, or PBMCs.

Original methodology: For nucleated cells, counts were estimated from reference gene primer amplification. Assay: immunoSEQ multiplex PCR; the TCRdb copy retains only in-frame clones and omits some. D and trimming were read from the DNA, whereas the V and J calls and clone size are those reported in that table. The table lists some 30,000 clones, 90% of them singletons. The CDR3 length is 15 residues. V was trimmed by 7 bases and J by 3 bases, leaving 19 bases between them. The TCR comes from a man in his sixties with active COVID-19. Source material: peripheral blood. This chain connects TRBV5-3 to TRBJ1-2, with a possible D match to TRBD1 (5 bases). TRBV5-3 is classed as an ORF, of uncertain function. CDR3 bases: TGTGCCAGACGAGTGGGGCAGGGTAATTACTATGGCTACACCTTC. Translated, it gives CARRVGQGNYYGYTF.